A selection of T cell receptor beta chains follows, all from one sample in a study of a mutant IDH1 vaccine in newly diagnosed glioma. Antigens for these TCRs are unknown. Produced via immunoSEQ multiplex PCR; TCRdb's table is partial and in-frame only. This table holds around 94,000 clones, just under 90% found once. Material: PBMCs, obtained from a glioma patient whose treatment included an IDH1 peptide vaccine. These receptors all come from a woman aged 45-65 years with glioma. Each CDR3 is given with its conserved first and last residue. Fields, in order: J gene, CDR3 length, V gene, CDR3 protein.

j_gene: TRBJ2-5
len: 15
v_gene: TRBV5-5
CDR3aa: CASSLTGTNQETQYF

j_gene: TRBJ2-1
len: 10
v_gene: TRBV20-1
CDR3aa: CSAREGEQFF

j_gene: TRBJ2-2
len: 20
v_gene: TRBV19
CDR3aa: CASSILVLAGGPGGTGELFF

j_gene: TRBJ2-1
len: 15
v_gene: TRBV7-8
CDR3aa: CASSKGLSAVEEQFF

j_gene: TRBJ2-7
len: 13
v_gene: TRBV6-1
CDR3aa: CASSEGGAYEQYF

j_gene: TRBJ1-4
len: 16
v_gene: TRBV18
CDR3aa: CASSPSTGTGSEKLFF

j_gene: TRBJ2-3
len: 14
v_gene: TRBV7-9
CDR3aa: CASSFGGDTDTQYF

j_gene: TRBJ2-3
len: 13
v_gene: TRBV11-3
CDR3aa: CASSLPSTDTQYF

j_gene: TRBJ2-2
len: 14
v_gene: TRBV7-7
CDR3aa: CASSLGQGAGELFF

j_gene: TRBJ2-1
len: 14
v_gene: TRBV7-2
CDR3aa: CASSFWGSYNEQFF

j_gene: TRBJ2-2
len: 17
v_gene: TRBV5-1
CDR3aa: CASSLDGGFTNTGELFF

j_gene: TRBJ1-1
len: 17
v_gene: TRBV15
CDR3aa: CATSREAPGRRTTEAFF

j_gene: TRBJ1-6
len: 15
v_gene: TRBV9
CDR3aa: CASSVEGGRNSPLHF

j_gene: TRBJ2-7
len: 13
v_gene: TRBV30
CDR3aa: CAWSVQTGGEQYF

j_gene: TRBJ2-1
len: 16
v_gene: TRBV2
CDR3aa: CASISTGGQGAGEQFF

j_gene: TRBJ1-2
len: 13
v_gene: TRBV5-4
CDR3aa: CASSNKVLSGYTF

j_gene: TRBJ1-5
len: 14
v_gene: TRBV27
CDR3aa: CASSLQKKNQPQHF

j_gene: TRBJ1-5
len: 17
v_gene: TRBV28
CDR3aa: CASIGGRALGLNQPQHF

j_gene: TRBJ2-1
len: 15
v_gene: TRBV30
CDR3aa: CAWSERLAGGDEQFF

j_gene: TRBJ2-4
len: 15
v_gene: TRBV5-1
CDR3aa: CASSSQGGWGNIQYF

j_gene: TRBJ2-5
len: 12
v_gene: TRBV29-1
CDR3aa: CSVHGNQETQYF

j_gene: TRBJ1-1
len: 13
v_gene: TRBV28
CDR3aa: CASTSAGNTEAFF

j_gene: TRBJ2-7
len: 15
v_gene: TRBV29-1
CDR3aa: CSVAPGTIPSYEQYF

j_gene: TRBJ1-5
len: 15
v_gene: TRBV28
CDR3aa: CASSSPDSSNQPQHF

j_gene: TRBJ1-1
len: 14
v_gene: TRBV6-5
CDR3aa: CASSYSGGNTEAFF

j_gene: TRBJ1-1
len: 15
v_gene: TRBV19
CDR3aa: CASSIVRARSTEAFF

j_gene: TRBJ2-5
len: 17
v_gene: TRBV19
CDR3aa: CASSMEPLAGGVGTQYF

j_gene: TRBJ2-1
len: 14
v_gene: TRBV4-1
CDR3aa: CASSAGTNYNEQFF

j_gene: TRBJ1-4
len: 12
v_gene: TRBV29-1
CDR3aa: CSVGTDRGGLFF

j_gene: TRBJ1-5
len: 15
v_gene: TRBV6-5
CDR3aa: CASSYGQGAGQPQHF

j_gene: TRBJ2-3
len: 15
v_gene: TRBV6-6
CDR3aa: CASRTQGARKGTQYF

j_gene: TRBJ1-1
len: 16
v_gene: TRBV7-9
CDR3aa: CASSFEGWRFKTEAFF

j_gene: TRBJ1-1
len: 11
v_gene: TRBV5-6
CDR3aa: CASSLAREAFF

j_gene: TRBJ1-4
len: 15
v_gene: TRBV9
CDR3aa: CASSEGQGLGEKLFF

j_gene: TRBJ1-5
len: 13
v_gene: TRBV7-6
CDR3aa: CASSSDWNQPQHF

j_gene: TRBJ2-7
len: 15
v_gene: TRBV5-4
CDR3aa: CASSPGTGGFYEQYF

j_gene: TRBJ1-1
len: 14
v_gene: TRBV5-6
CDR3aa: CASSLLDGDTEAFF

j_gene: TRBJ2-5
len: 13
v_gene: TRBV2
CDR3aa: CASNGGYQETQYF

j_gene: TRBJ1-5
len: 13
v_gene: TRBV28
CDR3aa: CATLDRGDQPQHF

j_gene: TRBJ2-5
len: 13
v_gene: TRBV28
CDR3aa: CASRSADFRTQYF

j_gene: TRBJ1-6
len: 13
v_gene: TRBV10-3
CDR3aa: CAISRTDNSPLHF